The clone carrying this T cell receptor beta chain was seen more than once but under ten times. The antigen remains unidentified. The CDR3 runs 14 residues. Germline trimming cut 5 bases from V and 1 base from J; bases unmatched to any gene: 1. Per germline, CDR1 LNHNV and CDR2 YYDKDF (reference sequence). The treatment is: oral pan-JAK inhibitor, 5-10 mg twice daily. The record originates from a study of CD8+ T cells in alopecia areata. Study-level background: For 6 to 18 months, tofacitinib was taken, and 6 months off drug followed.

Whole-study findings and limits: Scalp clonality and expanded CD8+ clones among the top 100 were significantly decreased by tofacitinib. Affected lesional scalp, above all in alopecia totalis/universalis, was more clonal than normal scalp. Since there was just one nonresponder, nobody can yet say how baseline CD8+ expansion ties to response.

As the sequencing template, cDNA was produced by extracting RNA and reverse transcribing it. Sequencing was performed with immunoSEQ multiplex PCR; in TCRdb, only in-frame clones are kept and a portion is missing. This table holds about 130,000 clones, roughly 50% found once. The chain is built from TRBV15 and TRBJ2-2, with TRBD2 identical over 7 bases. Sequencing used CD8+ T cells sorted from blood, obtained at week 4, from a patient treated with tofacitinib. This receptor was taken from a human donor with alopecia areata. DNA for the CDR3: TGTGCCACCAGCCTAGCGGAGAACACCGGGGAGCTGTTTTTT. The encoded protein is CATSLAENTGELFF.